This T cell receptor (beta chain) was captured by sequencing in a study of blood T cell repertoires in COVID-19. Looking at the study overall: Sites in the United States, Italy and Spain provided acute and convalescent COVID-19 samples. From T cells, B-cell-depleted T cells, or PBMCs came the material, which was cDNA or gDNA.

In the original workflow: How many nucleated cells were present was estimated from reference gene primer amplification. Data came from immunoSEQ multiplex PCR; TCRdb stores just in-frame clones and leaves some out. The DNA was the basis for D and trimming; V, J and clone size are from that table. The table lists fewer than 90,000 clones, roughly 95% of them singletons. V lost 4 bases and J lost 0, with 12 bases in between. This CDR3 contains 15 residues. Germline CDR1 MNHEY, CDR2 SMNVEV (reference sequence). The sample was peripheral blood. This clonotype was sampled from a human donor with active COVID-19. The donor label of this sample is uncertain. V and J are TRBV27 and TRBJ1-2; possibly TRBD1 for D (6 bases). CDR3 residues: CASSSTGTSNYGYTF. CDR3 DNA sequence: TGTGCCAGCAGTTCAACCGGGACATCTAACTATGGCTACACCTTC.